The present entry profiles one T cell receptor beta chain with its context. J lost 2 bases, V lost 0 bases, and 1 base had no gene match. CDR3 length: 15 residues. The V gene's germline CDR1 is SGHNT and CDR2 YYREEE (reference sequence). The repertoire was sequenced with immunoSEQ multiplex PCR; TCRdb's copy has only in-frame clones and lacks some. The sample contains approximately 270,000 clones, 91% of which appear only once. The data belong to a study of blood T cell repertoires in COVID-19. Whole-study context: Researchers got acute and convalescent COVID-19 samples from the United States, Italy and Spain.

Sequencing used PBMCs or T cells enriched from blood (not recorded which). The V and J genes are TRBV5-4 and TRBJ1-2, with 10 bases lining up with TRBD1. This receptor was obtained from a human donor in a cohort exposed to, infected with or recovered from COVID-19 (not recorded which). The donor label of this sample is uncertain. The DNA for the CDR3 is TGTGCCAGCAGCTTGGTGACAGGGGGCAACTATGGCTACACCTTC. Amino acid sequence: CASSLVTGGNYGYTF.